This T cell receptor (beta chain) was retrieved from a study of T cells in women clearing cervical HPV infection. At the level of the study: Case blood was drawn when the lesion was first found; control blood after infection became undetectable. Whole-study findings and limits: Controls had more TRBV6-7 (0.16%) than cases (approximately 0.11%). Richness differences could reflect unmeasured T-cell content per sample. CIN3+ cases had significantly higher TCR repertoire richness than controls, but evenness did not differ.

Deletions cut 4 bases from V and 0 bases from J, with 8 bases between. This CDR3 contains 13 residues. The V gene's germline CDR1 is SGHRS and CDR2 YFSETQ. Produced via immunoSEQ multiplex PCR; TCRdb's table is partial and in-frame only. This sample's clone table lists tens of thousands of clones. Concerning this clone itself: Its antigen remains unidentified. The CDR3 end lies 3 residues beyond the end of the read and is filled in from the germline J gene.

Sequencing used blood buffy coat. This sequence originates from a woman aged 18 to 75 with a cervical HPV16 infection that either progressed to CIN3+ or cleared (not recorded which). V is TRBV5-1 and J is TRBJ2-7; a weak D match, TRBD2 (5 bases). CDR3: CASSQRSSYEQYF. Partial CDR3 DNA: TGCGCCAGCAGCCAGCGGAGCTCCTACGAG.